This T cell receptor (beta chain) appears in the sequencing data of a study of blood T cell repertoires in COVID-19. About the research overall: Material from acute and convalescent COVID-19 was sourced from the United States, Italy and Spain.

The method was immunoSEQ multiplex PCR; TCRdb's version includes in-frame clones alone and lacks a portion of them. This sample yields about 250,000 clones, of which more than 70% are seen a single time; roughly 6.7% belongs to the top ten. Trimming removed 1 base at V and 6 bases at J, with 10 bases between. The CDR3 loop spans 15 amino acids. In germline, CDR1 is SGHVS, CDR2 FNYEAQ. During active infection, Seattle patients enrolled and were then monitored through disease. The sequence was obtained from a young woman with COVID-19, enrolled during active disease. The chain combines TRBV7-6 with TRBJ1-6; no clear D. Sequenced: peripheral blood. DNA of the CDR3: TGTGCCAGCAGCTTAGGAGGTCCGGGTAATTCACCCCTCCACTTT. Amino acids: CASSLGGPGNSPLHF.